The 7 T cell receptor beta chains below come from one sample, sequenced in a study of neoadjuvant anti-PD-1 for oral cavity cancer. The time point is: after neoadjuvant nivolumab, at surgical resection. Profiling relied on immunoSEQ multiplex PCR, and the TCRdb table lists in-frame clones only, not all of them. Here the sample spans roughly 14,000 clones, around 80% being singletons. Source: PBMCs, taken after nivolumab (anti-PD-1) treatment. These receptors were taken from a person aged 40 to 85 with oral cavity squamous cell carcinoma.

The chain combines TRBV5-1 with TRBJ2-7, with 8 nucleotides matching TRBD2. The CDR3 length is 14 residues. Germline CDR1 and CDR2: SGHRS and YFSETQ. Unmatched junction bases numbered 5, after V lost 0 bases and J lost 6 bases. In nucleotides, the CDR3 is TGCGCCAGCAGCTTGGCGTCTAGCGGGCGCGAGCAGTACTTC. It encodes CASSLASSGREQYF. Drawing the rest from reference TRBV5-1 and TRBJ2-7, the complete variable domain is KAGVTQTPRYLIKTRGQQVTLSCSPISGHRSVSWYQQTPGQGLQFLFEYFSETQRNKGNFPGRFSGRQFSNSRSEMNVSTLELGDSALYLCASSLASSGREQYFGPGTRLTVT.

The chain couples TRBV20-1 to TRBJ2-3; no clear D. V was pared by 6 bases and J by 5 bases, with 6 bases between. Germline V CDR1 and CDR2: DFQATT, SNEGSKA (reference sequence). The CDR3 extends over 10 amino acids. The CDR3 DNA reads TGCAGTGCCCCCGTAGATACGCAGTATTTT. Amino acid sequence: CSAPVDTQYF.

There are a few counts of this clone. The chain has TRBV9 and TRBJ1-2; D ambiguous. Looked up from germline, CDR1 is SGDLS and CDR2 is YYNGEE. V dropped 6 bases and J dropped 3 bases, with 12 bases sitting between them. The CDR3 has 13 residues. This chain's CDR3 is CASTLGGDYGYTF. CDR3 DNA sequence: TGTGCCAGCACCCTAGGTGGGGACTATGGCTACACCTTC.

The V and J genes are TRBV15 and TRBJ1-2, with TRBD1 as a possible D gene (6 bases). This CDR3 is 13 amino acids long. Per germline, CDR1 LNHNV and CDR2 YYDKDF (reference sequence). Trimming took 6 bases from V and 3 from J, leaving 11 bases between them. The CDR3 loop is CATRGGGDYGYTF. CDR3 in DNA: TGTGCCACCAGAGGGGGGGGCGACTATGGCTACACCTTC.

The chain couples TRBV5-1 to TRBJ1-1; 7 positions match TRBD1. V gave up 4 bases and J gave up 4 bases; unmatched junction bases: 13. The CDR3 extends over 16 amino acids. Per the germline V gene, CDR1 is SGHRS and CDR2 is YFSETQ. The CDR3 is CASSNIQGGRSTEAFF. CDR3 DNA sequence: TGCGCCAGCAGCAATATTCAGGGGGGAAGGAGCACTGAAGCTTTCTTT.

V gene TRBV4-2 combines with J gene TRBJ2-3; possibly TRBD1 for D (6 bases). Germline CDR1 LGHNA, CDR2 YNFKEQ. The V and J ends lost 0 bases and 5 bases respectively, with 18 bases between them. This CDR3 contains 17 residues. The CDR3 reads CASSQEGVGGRGDTQYF. The CDR3 nucleotides read TGTGCCAGCAGCCAAGAGGGCGTTGGGGGCCGGGGAGATACGCAGTATTTT.

The chain recombines TRBV27 with TRBJ2-5; maybe TRBD1 (6 bases). The germline CDR1 and CDR2 sequences are MNHEY and SMNVEV (reference sequence). V dropped 5 bases and J dropped 5 bases, with 15 bases sitting between them. CDR3 length equals 14 residues. In DNA, the CDR3 is TGTGCCAGCAGTATGGCAGGGGCGGGCGAGACCCAGTACTTC. Its protein is CASSMAGAGETQYF.